The 17 T cell receptor beta chains presented below share a single source sample, sequenced in a study of control samples from healthy donors and cancer patients. TCRdb's copy holds only in-frame clones and misses some; the assay was immunoSEQ multiplex PCR. The profile covers some 110,000 clones, with 93% appearing a single time and roughly 2.6% taken by the ten largest. Sequencing was carried out using blood. These receptor sequences come from a man aged 30-40 years in good health.

This sequence joins TRBV5-1 and TRBJ2-7, with 9 bases aligning to TRBD1. CDR1 and CDR2 from the germline V gene are SGHRS and YFSETQ. The CDR3 totals 16 residues. The J segment lost 2 bases and the V segment lost 0 bases, leaving 6 bases of the junction unmatched. The CDR3 reads CASSLEGRQGAYEQYF. Here the CDR3 DNA reads TGCGCCAGCAGCTTGGAGGGTCGACAGGGGGCCTACGAGCAGTACTTC.

The chain is built from TRBV7-3 and TRBJ2-5; D may correspond to TRBD1 or TRBD2 (5 bases each). From germline, CDR1 is SGHTA and CDR2 FQGTGA. Deletions cut 5 bases from V and 5 bases from J, with 18 bases between. The CDR3 runs to 15 residues. The chain's CDR3 is CASSPDTRGKETQYF. The CDR3, as DNA: TGTGCCAGCAGCCCCGACACGAGGGGAAAGGAGACCCAGTACTTC.

This clone appeared once. The J gene is TRBJ2-2, the V gene TRBV24-1, with 10 bases fitting TRBD1. This CDR3 has 17 amino acids. From germline, CDR1 is KGHDR and CDR2 SFDVKD. Trimming removed 5 bases from V and 6 bases from J; junction bases left unmatched: 11. Written as DNA, the CDR3 is TGTGCCACCAGTGGCCGCTCCGGGACAGGGGAGTCCGGGGAGCTGTTTTTT. The encoded protein is CATSGRSGTGESGELFF.

The rearrangement joins TRBV5-1 to TRBJ2-7; 7 bases are shared with TRBD1. The CDR3 loop spans 15 amino acids. J lost 3 bases, V lost 0 bases, and 6 bases had no gene match. Germline CDR1 and CDR2: SGHRS and YFSETQ. Here the CDR3 DNA reads TGCGCCAGCAGCTTGGGCCGGACAGGCCACTACGAGCAGTACTTC. Its translation: CASSLGRTGHYEQYF.

The chain couples TRBV28 to TRBJ1-2, with 8 nucleotides matching TRBD1. Germline CDR1 is MDHEN and CDR2 is SYDVKM. The CDR3 runs to 16 residues. V lost 5 bases, J lost 7 bases, and 15 bases stayed unmatched. CDR3 loop: CASSPAAGTGGGGYTF. As DNA, the CDR3 is TGTGCCAGCAGTCCCGCAGCAGGGACAGGCGGAGGTGGCTACACCTTC.

The chain combines TRBV5-5 with TRBJ2-5; tentative D call: TRBD1 (5 bases). Germline loops: CDR1 SGHKS, CDR2 YYEKEE (reference sequence). Trimming left V 0 bases short and J 5 bases short, with 8 bases between. This CDR3 is built from 13 residues. The CDR3 reads CASSLGQRETQYF. Written as DNA, the CDR3 is TGTGCCAGCAGCTTGGGACAGAGGGAGACCCAGTACTTC.

V usage is TRBV19 and J usage is TRBJ1-2; 9 bases align to TRBD1. The CDR3 totals 17 residues. Germline V gene lookup returns CDR1 LNHDA and CDR2 SQIVND (reference sequence). Losses at the gene ends were 0 bases for V and 1 base for J; bases not matched to a gene: 6. DNA for the CDR3: TGTGCCAGTAGTATAGATCTCGGGACAGGGAATAACTATGGCTACACCTTC. Translation gives CASSIDLGTGNNYGYTF.

This chain uses TRBV2 with TRBJ1-4; D is unresolved. The CDR3 loop spans 12 amino acids. Germline CDR1 reads SNHLY; CDR2 reads FYNNEI. Trimming removed 7 bases at V and 3 bases at J, with 6 bases between. CDR3 loop: CASNGPNEKLFF. The DNA for the CDR3 is TGTGCCAGCAATGGACCTAATGAAAAACTGTTTTTT.

The chain joins TRBV28 to TRBJ1-5, with D uncertain. V was cut by 3 bases and J by 2 bases, with 11 bases left in between. Per germline, CDR1 MDHEN and CDR2 SYDVKM. CDR3 length equals 15 residues. The CDR3 sequence is CASSLRGEGNQPQHF. In DNA, the CDR3 is TGTGCCAGCAGTTTGCGGGGAGAAGGCAATCAGCCCCAGCATTTT.

The chain couples TRBV5-6 to TRBJ1-1; TRBD1 matches 7 bases. CDR3 length equals 15 residues. J was trimmed by 5 bases and V by 2 bases; bases with no gene match: 9. In germline, CDR1 is SGHDT, CDR2 YYEEEE. The CDR3 DNA sequence: TGTGCCAGCAGCTTATTGGGAGGGGGCTGGACTGAAGCTTTCTTT. It is translated as CASSLLGGGWTEAFF.

V usage is TRBV6-5 and J usage is TRBJ1-3; D is possibly TRBD1 (5 bases). Per germline, CDR1 MNHEY and CDR2 SVGAGI. V lost 7 bases to trimming and J lost 3 bases, with 13 bases between them. CDR3 length equals 14 residues. CDR3 in DNA: TGTGCCAGCACCAGGGCTATGGATGGAAACACCATATATTTT. This codes for CASTRAMDGNTIYF.

The chain combines TRBV19 with TRBJ1-6; TRBD1 matches at 7 bases. Germline trimming cut 4 bases from V and 11 bases from J; bases unmatched to any gene: 11. Looked up from germline, CDR1 is LNHDA and CDR2 is SQIVND (reference sequence). The CDR3 contains 15 residues. CDR3 residues: CASSTTTGYLAPLHF. The CDR3 DNA is TGTGCCAGTAGTACCACGACAGGGTACTTGGCACCCCTCCACTTT. Looking up the rest from reference TRBV19 and TRBJ1-6 gives the full variable domain: DGGITQSPKYLFRKEGQNVTLSCEQNLNHDAMYWYRQDPGQGLRLIYYSQIVNDFQKGDIAEGYSVSREKKESFPLTVTSAQKNPTAFYLCASSTTTGYLAPLHFGNGTRLTVT.

This sequence joins TRBV5-6 and TRBJ1-3, with no clear D. The CDR3 has 13 residues. The V gene's germline CDR1 is SGHDT and CDR2 YYEEEE. Trimming removed 0 bases at V and 8 bases at J, with 9 bases between. The CDR3 protein is CASSLDSWDTIYF. The CDR3 region has the DNA TGTGCCAGCAGCTTGGACAGCTGGGACACCATATATTTT.

The chain uses TRBV5-4 and TRBJ1-4; D is unclear. V lost 1 base, J lost 6 bases, and 7 bases lay in between. There are 13 residues in the CDR3. Per germline, CDR1 SGHNT and CDR2 YYREEE (reference sequence). CDR3 bases: TGTGCCAGCAGCTTGTTCGGGCATGAAAAACTGTTTTTT. Its protein is CASSLFGHEKLFF.

The chain uses TRBV3-1 (or the pseudogene TRBV3-2) and TRBJ1-4; no firm D call. CDR1 is LGHDT and CDR2 is YNNKEL in the germline V gene (reference sequence). V was clipped by 4 bases and J by 7 bases, with 28 bases between them. There are 19 residues in the CDR3. The CDR3 coding sequence is TGTGCCAGCAGCCCTACTAACGCGGGTATGAGTCCAAGTAGTGAAAAACTGTTTTTT. The encoded protein is CASSPTNAGMSPSSEKLFF.

The chain is built from TRBV9 and TRBJ2-4; TRBD2 might be the D (6 bases). The CDR3 runs 15 residues. The V end lost 0 bases, the J end lost 8 bases, and 15 bases lay between the germline ends. Germline V gene sequence: CDR1 SGDLS, CDR2 YYNGEE. DNA for the CDR3: TGTGCCAGCAGCGTAGACTCGCGGGGATGGGACATTCAGTACTTC. Residues: CASSVDSRGWDIQYF.

The V gene is TRBV5-4, the J gene TRBJ2-5; D may be TRBD2 (6 bases). The CDR3 totals 14 residues. Germline loops: CDR1 SGHNT, CDR2 YYREEE (reference sequence). V lost 7 bases and J lost 4, with 17 bases in between. DNA for the CDR3: TGTGCCAGCTCCTCCGGGGGTGGAGGAGAGACCCAGTACTTC. Translating it yields CASSSGGGGETQYF.